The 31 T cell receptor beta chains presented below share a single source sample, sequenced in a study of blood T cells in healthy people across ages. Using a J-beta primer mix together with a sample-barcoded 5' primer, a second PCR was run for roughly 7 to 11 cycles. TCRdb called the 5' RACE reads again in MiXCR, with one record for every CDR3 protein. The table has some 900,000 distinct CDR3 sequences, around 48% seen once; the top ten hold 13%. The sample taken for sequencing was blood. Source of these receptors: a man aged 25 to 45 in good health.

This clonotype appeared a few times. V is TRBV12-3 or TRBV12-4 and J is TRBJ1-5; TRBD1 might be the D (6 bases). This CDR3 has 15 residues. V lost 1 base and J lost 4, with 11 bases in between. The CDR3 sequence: CASSLVQGENQPQHF. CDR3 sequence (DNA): TGTGCCAGCAGTTTAGTACAGGGCGAAAATCAGCCCCAGCATTTT.

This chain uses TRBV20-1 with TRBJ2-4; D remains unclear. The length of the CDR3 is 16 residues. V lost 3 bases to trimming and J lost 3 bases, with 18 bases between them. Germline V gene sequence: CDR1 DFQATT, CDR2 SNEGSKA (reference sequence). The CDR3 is CSASKDGTLSKNIQYF. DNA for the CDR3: TGCAGTGCTAGCAAGGACGGAACCCTCAGCAAAAACATTCAGTACTTC.

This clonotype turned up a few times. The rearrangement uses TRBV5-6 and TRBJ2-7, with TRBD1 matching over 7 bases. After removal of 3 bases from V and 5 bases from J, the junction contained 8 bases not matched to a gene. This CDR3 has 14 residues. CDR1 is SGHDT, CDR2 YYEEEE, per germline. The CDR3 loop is CASSYGTGVDEQYF. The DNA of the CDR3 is TGTGCCAGCAGCTACGGAACAGGGGTCGACGAGCAGTACTTC. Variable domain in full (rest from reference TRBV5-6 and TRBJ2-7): DAGVTQSPTHLIKTRGQQVTLRCSPKSGHDTVSWYQQALGQGPQFIFQYYEEEERQRGNFPDRFSGHQFPNYSSELNVNALLLGDSALYLCASSYGTGVDEQYFGPGTRLTVT.

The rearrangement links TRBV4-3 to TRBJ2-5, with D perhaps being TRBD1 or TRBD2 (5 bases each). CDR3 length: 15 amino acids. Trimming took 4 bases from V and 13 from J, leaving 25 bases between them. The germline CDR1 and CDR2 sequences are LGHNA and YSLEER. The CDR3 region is CASSLGPSYINERYF. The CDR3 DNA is TGCGCCAGCAGCCTGGGACCTTCCTATATCAATGAGCGGTACTTC.

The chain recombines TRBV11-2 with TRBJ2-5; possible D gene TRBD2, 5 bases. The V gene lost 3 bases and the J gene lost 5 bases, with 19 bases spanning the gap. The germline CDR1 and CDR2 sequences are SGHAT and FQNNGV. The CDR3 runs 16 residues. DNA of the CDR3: TGTGCCAGCAGCTTCTTCCCCAGCCTAGCTGGTGAGACCCAGTACTTC. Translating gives CASSFFPSLAGETQYF.

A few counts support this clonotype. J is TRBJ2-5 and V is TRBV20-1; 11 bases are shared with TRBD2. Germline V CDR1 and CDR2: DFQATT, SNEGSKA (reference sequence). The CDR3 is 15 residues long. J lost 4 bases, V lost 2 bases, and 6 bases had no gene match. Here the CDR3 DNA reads TGCAGTGCTAGAAGACTAGCGGGGAGAGGAGAGACCCAGTACTTC. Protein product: CSARRLAGRGETQYF.

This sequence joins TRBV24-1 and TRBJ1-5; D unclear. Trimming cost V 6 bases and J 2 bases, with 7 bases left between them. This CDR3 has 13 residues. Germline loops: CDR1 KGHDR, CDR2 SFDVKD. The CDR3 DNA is TGTGCCACCAGTCAAGAGGGCAATCAGCCCCAGCATTTT. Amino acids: CATSQEGNQPQHF.

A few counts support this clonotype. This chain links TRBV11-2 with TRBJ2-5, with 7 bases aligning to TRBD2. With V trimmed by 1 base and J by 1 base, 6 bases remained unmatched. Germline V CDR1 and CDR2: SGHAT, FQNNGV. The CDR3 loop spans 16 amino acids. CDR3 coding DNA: TGTGCCAGCAGCTTAGCCCTAGCGGAAACCCAAGAGACCCAGTACTTC. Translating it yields CASSLALAETQETQYF.

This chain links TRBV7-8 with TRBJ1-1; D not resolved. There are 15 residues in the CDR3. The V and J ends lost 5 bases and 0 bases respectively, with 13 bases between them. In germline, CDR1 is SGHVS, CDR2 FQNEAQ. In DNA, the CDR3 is TGTGCCAGCAGCCCGAGAAATGGATTGAACACTGAAGCTTTCTTT. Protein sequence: CASSPRNGLNTEAFF.

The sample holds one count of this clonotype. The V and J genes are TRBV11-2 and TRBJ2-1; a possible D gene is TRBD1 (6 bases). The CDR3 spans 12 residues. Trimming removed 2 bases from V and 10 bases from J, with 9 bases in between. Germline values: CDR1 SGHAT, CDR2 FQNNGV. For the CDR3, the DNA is TGTGCCAGCAGCTTATACGGACAGGAGCAGTTCTTC. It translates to CASSLYGQEQFF.

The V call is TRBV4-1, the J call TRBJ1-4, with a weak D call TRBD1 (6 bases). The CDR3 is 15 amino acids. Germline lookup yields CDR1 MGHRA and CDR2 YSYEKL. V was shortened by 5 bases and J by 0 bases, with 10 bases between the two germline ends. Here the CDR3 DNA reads TGCGCCAGCAGCGCCCACAGGGCAACTAATGAAAAACTGTTTTTT. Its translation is CASSAHRATNEKLFF.

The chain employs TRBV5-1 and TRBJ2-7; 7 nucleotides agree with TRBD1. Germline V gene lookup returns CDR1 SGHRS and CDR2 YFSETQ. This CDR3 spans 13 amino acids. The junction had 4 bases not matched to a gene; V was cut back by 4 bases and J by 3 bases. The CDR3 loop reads CASSPTGIYEQYF. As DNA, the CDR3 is TGCGCCAGCAGCCCGACAGGGATCTACGAGCAGTACTTC.

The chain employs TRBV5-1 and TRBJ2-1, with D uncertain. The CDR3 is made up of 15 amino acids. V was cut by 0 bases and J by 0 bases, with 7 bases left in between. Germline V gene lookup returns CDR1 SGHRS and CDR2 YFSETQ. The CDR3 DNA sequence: TGCGCCAGCAGCTTGGAATTAGTCTCCTACAATGAGCAGTTCTTC. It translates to CASSLELVSYNEQFF.

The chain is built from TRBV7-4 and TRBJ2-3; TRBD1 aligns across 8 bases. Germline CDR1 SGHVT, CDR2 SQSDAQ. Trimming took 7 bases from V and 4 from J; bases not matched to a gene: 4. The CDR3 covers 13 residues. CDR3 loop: CASNRGWPDTQYF. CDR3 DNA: TGTGCCAGCAACAGGGGGTGGCCAGATACGCAGTATTTT.

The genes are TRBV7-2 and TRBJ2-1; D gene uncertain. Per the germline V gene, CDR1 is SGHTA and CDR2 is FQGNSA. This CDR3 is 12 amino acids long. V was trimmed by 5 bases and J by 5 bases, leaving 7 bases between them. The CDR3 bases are TGTGCCAGCAGCCCCTACAACAATGAGCAGTTCTTC. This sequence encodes CASSPYNNEQFF.

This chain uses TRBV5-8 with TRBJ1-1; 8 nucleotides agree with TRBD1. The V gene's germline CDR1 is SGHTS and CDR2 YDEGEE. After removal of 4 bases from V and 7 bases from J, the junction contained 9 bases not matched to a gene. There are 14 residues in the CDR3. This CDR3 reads CASSGRTGKDEAFF. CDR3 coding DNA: TGTGCCAGCAGCGGCCGGACAGGGAAGGATGAAGCTTTCTTT.

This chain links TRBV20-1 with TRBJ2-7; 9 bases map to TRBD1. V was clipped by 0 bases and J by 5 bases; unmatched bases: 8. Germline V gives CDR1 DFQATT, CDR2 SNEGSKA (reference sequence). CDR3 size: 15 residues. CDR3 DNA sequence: TGCAGTGCTAGAGATCAACAGGGGGCTTGGGACGAGCAGTACTTC. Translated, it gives CSARDQQGAWDEQYF.

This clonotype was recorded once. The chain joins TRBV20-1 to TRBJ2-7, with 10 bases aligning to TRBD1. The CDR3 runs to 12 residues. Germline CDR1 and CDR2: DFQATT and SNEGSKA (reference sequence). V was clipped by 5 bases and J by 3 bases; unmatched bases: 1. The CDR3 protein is CSADRGLYEQYF. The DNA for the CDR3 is TGCAGTGCTGACAGGGGGCTCTACGAGCAGTACTTC.

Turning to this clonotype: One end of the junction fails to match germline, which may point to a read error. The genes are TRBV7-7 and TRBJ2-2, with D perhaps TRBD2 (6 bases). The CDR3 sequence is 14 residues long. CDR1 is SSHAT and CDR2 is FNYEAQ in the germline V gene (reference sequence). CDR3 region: CASSPGRSTGELFF. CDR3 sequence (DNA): TGTGCTAGCAGCCCGGGGAGGTCCACCGGGGAGCTGTTTTTT. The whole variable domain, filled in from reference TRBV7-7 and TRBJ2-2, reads GAGVSQSPRYKVTKRGQDVTLRCDPISSHATLYWYQQALGQGPEFLTYFNYEAQPDKSGLPSDRFSAERPEGSISTLTIQRTEQRDSAMYRCASSPGRSTGELFFGEGSRLTVL.

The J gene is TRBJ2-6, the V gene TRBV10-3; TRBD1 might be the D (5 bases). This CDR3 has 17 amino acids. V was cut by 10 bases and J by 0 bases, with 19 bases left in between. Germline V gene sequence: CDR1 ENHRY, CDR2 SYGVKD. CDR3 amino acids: CATGLQVPSSGANVLTF. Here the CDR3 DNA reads TGTGCCACCGGGCTACAGGTCCCCAGCTCTGGGGCCAACGTCCTGACTTTC.

The CDR3 spells CASSLTSGTDRELFF. The CDR3, as DNA: TGTGCCAGCAGCTTGACGAGCGGAACCGACCGGGAGCTGTTTTTT. The chain is built from TRBV7-2 and TRBJ2-2; perhaps TRBD2 as D (5 bases). This CDR3 comprises 15 residues. CDR1 is SGHTA, CDR2 FQGNSA, per germline. Trimming removed 3 bases at V and 9 bases at J, with 17 bases between.

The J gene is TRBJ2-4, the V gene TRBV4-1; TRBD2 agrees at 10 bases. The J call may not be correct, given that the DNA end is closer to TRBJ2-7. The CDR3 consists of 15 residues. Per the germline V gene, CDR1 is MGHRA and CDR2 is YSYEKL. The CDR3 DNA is TGCGCCAGCAGCCAAGAGGTAGCGGGGGGCTACGAGCAGTACTTC. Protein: CASSQEVAGGYEQYF.

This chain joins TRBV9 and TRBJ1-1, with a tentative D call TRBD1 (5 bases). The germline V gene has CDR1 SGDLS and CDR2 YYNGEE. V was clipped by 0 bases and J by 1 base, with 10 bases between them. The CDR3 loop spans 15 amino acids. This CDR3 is CASSVEGHGNTEAFF. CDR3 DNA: TGTGCCAGCAGCGTAGAGGGGCACGGGAACACTGAAGCTTTCTTT.

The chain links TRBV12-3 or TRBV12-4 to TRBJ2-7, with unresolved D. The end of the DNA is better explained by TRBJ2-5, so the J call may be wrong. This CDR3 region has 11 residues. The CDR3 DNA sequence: TGTGCCAGCACCCGCAGCGAGACCCAGTACTTC. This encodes CASTRSETQYF.

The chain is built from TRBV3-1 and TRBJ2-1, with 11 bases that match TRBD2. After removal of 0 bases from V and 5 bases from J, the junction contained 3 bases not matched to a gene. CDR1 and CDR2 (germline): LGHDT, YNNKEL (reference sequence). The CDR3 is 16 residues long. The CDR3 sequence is CASSQDVAGGHNEQFF. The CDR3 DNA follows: TGTGCCAGCAGCCAAGATGTAGCGGGGGGGCACAATGAGCAGTTCTTC.

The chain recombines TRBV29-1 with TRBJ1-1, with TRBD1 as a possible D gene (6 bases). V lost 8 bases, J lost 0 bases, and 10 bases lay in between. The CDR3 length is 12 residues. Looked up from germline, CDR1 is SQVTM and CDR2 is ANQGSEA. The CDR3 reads CSSDSLNTEAFF. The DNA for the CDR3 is TGCAGCTCGGACAGTTTGAACACTGAAGCTTTCTTT.

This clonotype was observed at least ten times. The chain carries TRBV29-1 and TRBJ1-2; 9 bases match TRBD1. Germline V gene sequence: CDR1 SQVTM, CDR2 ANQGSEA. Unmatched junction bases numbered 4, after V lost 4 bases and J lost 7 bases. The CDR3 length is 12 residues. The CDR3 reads CSVGQGDGGYTF. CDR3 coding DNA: TGCAGCGTTGGACAGGGGGATGGTGGCTACACCTTC.

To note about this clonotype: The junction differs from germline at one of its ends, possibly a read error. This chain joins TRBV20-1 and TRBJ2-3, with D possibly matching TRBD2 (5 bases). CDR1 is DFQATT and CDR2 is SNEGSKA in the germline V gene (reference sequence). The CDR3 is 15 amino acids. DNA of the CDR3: TGCGGTGCTAGCCAGCTGGCCCCTAGCACAGATACGCAGTATTTT. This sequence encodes CGASQLAPSTDTQYF.

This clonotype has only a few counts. Written as DNA, the CDR3 is TGTGCCAGCAGTTCCGGGACAGGCCTAACAGATACGCAGTATTTT. It specifies CASSSGTGLTDTQYF. V and J are TRBV6-4 and TRBJ2-3; 8 bases map to TRBD1. From germline, CDR1 is MRHNA and CDR2 SNTAGT. V trimming: 5 bases; J trimming: 3 bases; junction bases outside the gene matches: 7. CDR3 length equals 15 residues.

The CDR3 is CASSQDTLAGGNTGELFF. Written as DNA, the CDR3 is TGCGCCAGCAGCCAAGACACCCTAGCGGGGGGAAACACCGGGGAGCTGTTTTTT. This rearrangement joins TRBV4-3 to TRBJ2-2, with 11 nucleotides matching TRBD2. CDR1 is LGHNA, CDR2 YSLEER, per germline. CDR3 size: 18 residues. J gave up 2 bases and V 0 bases, and 5 bases lay outside the gene matches.

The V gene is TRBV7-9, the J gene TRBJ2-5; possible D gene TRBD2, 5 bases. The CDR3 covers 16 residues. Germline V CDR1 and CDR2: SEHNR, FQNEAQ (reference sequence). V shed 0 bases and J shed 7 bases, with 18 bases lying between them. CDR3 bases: TGTGCCAGCAGCTTAGCCCCAGCGGCTACCAAGGGGACCCAGTACTTC. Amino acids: CASSLAPAATKGTQYF.